Following are 22 T cell receptor beta chains from one sample sequenced in a study of follicular helper T cells after annual influenza vaccination. Only in-frame clones appear in the TCRdb table, and some are missing; sequencing was by immunoSEQ multiplex PCR. This repertoire shows approximately 5,100 clones, around four fifths found once; its top ten account for around 0.71%. Time point described: 2015-2016 season, pre-vaccination. Sample: CXCR5- memory CD4+ T cells sorted from blood, taken on the day of influenza vaccination. The receptors originated from an adult who received the influenza vaccine.

This sequence joins TRBV7-8 and TRBJ2-7; no clear D gene. V lost 2 bases to trimming and J lost 5 bases, with 10 bases between them. The CDR3 is made up of 13 amino acids. CDR1 SGHVS and CDR2 FQNEAQ come from the germline V gene. This chain's CDR3 is CASSLSLLDEQYF. CDR3 in DNA: TGTGCCAGCAGCTTATCCCTCCTTGACGAGCAGTACTTC.

This clone turned up a few times. The rearrangement links TRBV7-2 to TRBJ2-2; D uncertain. The V gene lost 5 bases and the J gene lost 6 bases, with 10 bases spanning the gap. Germline CDR1 and CDR2: SGHTA and FQGNSA. This CDR3 is built from 13 residues. The CDR3 loop is CASSRRLSGELFF. The CDR3 DNA sequence: TGTGCCAGCAGCCGCAGGTTATCCGGGGAGCTGTTTTTT.

Here the CDR3 reads CASINHRGDEQYF. The CDR3 DNA reads TGTGCCAGTATAAATCACAGGGGGGACGAGCAGTACTTC. The rearrangement joins TRBV28 to TRBJ2-7, with 8 bases that match TRBD1. The V and J ends lost 9 bases and 5 bases, in that order; junction bases with no gene match: 9. This CDR3 contains 13 residues. In germline, CDR1 is MDHEN, CDR2 SYDVKM.

The V and J genes are TRBV7-9 and TRBJ2-5, with 8 positions matching TRBD2. V lost 1 base and J lost 9; bases outside the gene matches: 10. CDR1 is SEHNR, CDR2 FQNEAQ, per germline (reference sequence). The CDR3 consists of 15 residues. The CDR3 sequence: CASSLVSGASGSQYF. CDR3 nucleotide sequence: TGTGCCAGCAGCTTAGTTAGCGGGGCCTCCGGATCCCAGTACTTC.

The V call is TRBV9, the J call TRBJ1-2, with TRBD1 as a possible D gene (6 bases). V gave up 3 bases and J gave up 4 bases, with 16 bases separating them. This CDR3 is 15 amino acids long. The germline gives CDR1 SGDLS, CDR2 YYNGEE. The CDR3 DNA reads as TGTGCCAGCAGCGCCCTGCCTACAGGGTTCTATGGCTACACCTTC. As protein: CASSALPTGFYGYTF.

This clone was counted a single time. The J gene is TRBJ2-7, the V gene TRBV9; perhaps TRBD1 as D (5 bases). Trimming removed 0 bases from V and 0 bases from J, with 10 bases in between. CDR1 and CDR2 (germline): SGDLS, YYNGEE. The CDR3 is 15 amino acids. The CDR3 region has the DNA TGTGCCAGCAGCGTAGGGGGCGCGAGCTCCTACGAGCAGTACTTC. This codes for CASSVGGASSYEQYF.

The V call is TRBV30, the J call TRBJ2-3; 9 bases are shared with TRBD2. The CDR3 extends over 15 amino acids. V lost 2 bases, J lost 2 bases, and 5 bases stayed unmatched. From germline, CDR1 is GTSNPN and CDR2 SVGIG (reference sequence). The CDR3 region has the DNA TGTGCCTGGAGTTTAGCGGGAGCTAACACAGATACGCAGTATTTT. This sequence encodes CAWSLAGANTDTQYF.

This chain uses TRBV29-1 with TRBJ1-1; D might be TRBD1 (6 bases). Trimming left V 3 bases short and J 4 bases short, with 9 bases between. Germline lookup yields CDR1 SQVTM and CDR2 ANQGSEA. The CDR3 length is 12 residues. CDR3 sequence reads: CSVDRGGTEAFF. Written as DNA, the CDR3 is TGCAGCGTTGACAGGGGAGGCACTGAAGCTTTCTTT. Looking up the rest from reference TRBV29-1 and TRBJ1-1 gives the full variable domain: SAVISQKPSRDICQRGTSLTIQCQVDSQVTMMFWYRQQPGQSLTLIATANQGSEATYESGFVIDKFPISRPNLTFSTLTVSNMSPEDSSIYLCSVDRGGTEAFFGQGTRLTVV.

The genes are TRBV6-1 and TRBJ2-1, with TRBD2 matching over 9 bases. This CDR3 comprises 15 residues. Losses at the gene ends were 7 bases for V and 9 bases for J; bases not matched to a gene: 13. Germline CDR1 reads MNHNS; CDR2 reads SASEGT. The CDR3 protein is CASKNSGRGDAEQFF. CDR3 sequence (DNA): TGTGCCAGCAAAAATAGCGGGAGAGGGGACGCTGAGCAGTTCTTC.

The chain joins TRBV27 to TRBJ2-2, with D maybe TRBD2 (5 bases). CDR1 and CDR2 (germline): MNHEY, SMNVEV (reference sequence). V was trimmed by 10 bases and J by 6 bases, leaving 21 bases between them. The CDR3 spans 15 residues. In nucleotides, the CDR3 is TGTGCCACCCGTCCCAACGGGAAGGGTGCCGGGGAGCTGTTTTTT. It encodes CATRPNGKGAGELFF.

The genes are TRBV18 and TRBJ2-1; TRBD2 agrees at 9 bases. The CDR3 is made up of 14 amino acids. J gave up 7 bases and V 2 bases, and 3 bases lay outside the gene matches. Germline CDR1 is KGHSH and CDR2 is LQKENI. The CDR3 DNA reads as TGTGCCAGCTCACCAGCTAGCGGGATAAATGAGCAGTTCTTC. This gives the protein CASSPASGINEQFF.

The chain carries TRBV30 and TRBJ2-6; no definite D call. The CDR3 sequence is 13 residues long. Trimming pared 4 bases from V and 2 bases from J, leaving 6 bases between. Germline-derived CDR1 and CDR2 are GTSNPN and SVGIG (reference sequence). CDR3 DNA: TGTGCCTGGAAACGGACTGGGGCCAACGTCCTGACTTTC. Its translation is CAWKRTGANVLTF.

V gene TRBV14 combines with J gene TRBJ2-1; TRBD2 might be the D (6 bases). The CDR3 consists of 12 residues. CDR1 and CDR2 from the germline V gene are SGHDN and FVKESK. V was cut by 8 bases and J by 8 bases, with 13 bases left in between. CDR3 region: CASRTGEDEQFF. The DNA of the CDR3 is TGTGCCAGCCGTACGGGGGAAGATGAGCAGTTCTTC.

V and J are TRBV19 and TRBJ2-7, with D unclear. The CDR3 spans 10 residues. V gave up 1 base and J gave up 11 bases, with 6 bases separating them. Per germline, CDR1 LNHDA and CDR2 SQIVND (reference sequence). The CDR3 DNA reads as TGTGCCAGTAGTATAGGACGGAAGTACTTC. This codes for CASSIGRKYF.

This rearrangement joins TRBV29-1 to TRBJ1-1; D not certain. CDR3 size: 12 residues. Between the trimmed V and J ends, which lost 4 bases and 1 base, there was a span of 7 bases. CDR1 and CDR2 (germline): SQVTM, ANQGSEA. The CDR3 here is CSVAHRNTEAFF. DNA for the CDR3: TGCAGCGTTGCTCACAGGAACACTGAAGCTTTCTTT. The full variable domain, rest sourced from reference TRBV29-1 and TRBJ1-1, is SAVISQKPSRDICQRGTSLTIQCQVDSQVTMMFWYRQQPGQSLTLIATANQGSEATYESGFVIDKFPISRPNLTFSTLTVSNMSPEDSSIYLCSVAHRNTEAFFGQGTRLTVV.

The rearrangement links TRBV7-8 to TRBJ2-5, with 10 nucleotides matching TRBD2. V gave up 4 bases and J gave up 4 bases; unmatched junction bases: 12. Germline assignment: CDR1 SGHVS and CDR2 FQNEAQ. The CDR3 has 17 residues. The chain's CDR3 is CASSSGLAQFGGETQYF. CDR3 bases: TGTGCCAGCAGCTCGGGACTAGCGCAGTTCGGAGGAGAGACCCAGTACTTC.

The chain carries TRBV6-6 and TRBJ2-1; TRBD2 matches 12 bases. The V segment lost 6 bases and the J segment 7 bases; nucleotides outside the gene matches: 10. The CDR3 loop spans 16 amino acids. From germline, CDR1 is MNHNY and CDR2 SVGAGI (reference sequence). The CDR3 DNA reads as TGTGCCAGCAGAAACCTTGGACTAGCGGGAACTAATGAGCAGTTCTTC. This sequence encodes CASRNLGLAGTNEQFF.

The table lists this clone with a few counts. This chain uses TRBV19 with TRBJ1-5, with D unresolved. CDR3 length equals 14 residues. Trimming cost V 8 bases and J 0 bases, with 11 bases left between them. Germline assignment: CDR1 LNHDA and CDR2 SQIVND (reference sequence). CDR3 DNA sequence: TGTGCCAGTCTAATCGCAGCTAGCAATCAGCCCCAGCATTTT. This codes for CASLIAASNQPQHF.

This chain uses TRBV28 with TRBJ1-1, with TRBD1 matching 7 bases. The CDR3 extends over 14 amino acids. The V and J ends lost 5 bases and 4 bases, in that order; junction bases with no gene match: 7. CDR1 and CDR2 (germline): MDHEN, SYDVKM. DNA for the CDR3: TGTGCCAGCAGTATTAACAGGGGACCCACTGAAGCTTTCTTT. It encodes CASSINRGPTEAFF.

This clone appeared once. V usage is TRBV11-3 and J usage is TRBJ2-1, with TRBD2 matching 7 bases. The CDR3 consists of 16 residues. Germline V gene sequence: CDR1 SGHNT, CDR2 YENEEA. V shed 5 bases and J 0 bases; nucleotides not matched to a gene: 7. For the CDR3, the DNA is TGTGCCAGCAGCGAGGGGACGGGAGGCTCCTACAATGAGCAGTTCTTC. Its translation: CASSEGTGGSYNEQFF.

CDR3 protein: CASSSLKGQGARNEQFF. In DNA, the CDR3 is TGTGCCAGCAGCTCACTGAAGGGACAGGGGGCGAGGAATGAGCAGTTCTTC. The genes are TRBV11-2 and TRBJ2-1; 12 bases agree with TRBD1. The CDR3 sequence is 17 residues long. Germline CDR1 is SGHAT and CDR2 is FQNNGV. V was pared by 4 bases and J by 7 bases, with 11 bases of the junction left unmatched.

This chain connects TRBV18 to TRBJ1-1; the match to TRBD1 covers 9 bases. The V and J ends lost 3 bases and 7 bases, in that order; junction bases with no gene match: 6. The CDR3 contains 14 residues. In germline, CDR1 is KGHSH, CDR2 LQKENI. DNA for the CDR3: TGTGCCAGCTCACCTGGGACAGGGTTGATTGAAGCTTTCTTT. Its translation: CASSPGTGLIEAFF. The full variable domain, completed using reference TRBV18 and TRBJ1-1, is NAGVMQNPRHLVRRRGQEARLRCSPMKGHSHVYWYRQLPEEGLKFMVYLQKENIIDESGMPKERFSAEFPKEGPSILRIQQVVRGDSAAYFCASSPGTGLIEAFFGQGTRLTVV.